The present T cell receptor (beta chain) was sequenced within a study of OX40 agonist ivuxolimab in advanced cancers. Across the whole study: Allowance was made for prior anti-PD-1, anti-PD-L1 or anti-CTLA-4 therapy, and about 44% had some. Partial responses were achieved by three patients: one hepatocellular carcinoma, two cutaneous melanoma. Study-wide results and limits: Among the least clonally expanded were partial responders at 0.1-3.0 mg/kg.

Method: immunoSEQ multiplex PCR; TCRdb's copy keeps in-frame clones and lacks some. The table has some 83,000 clones, around nine tenths seen once. About this clone: The antigen remains unidentified.

The CDR3 spans 14 residues. V trimming: 5 bases; J trimming: 7 bases; junction bases outside the gene matches: 8. Germline V CDR1 and CDR2: MNHEY, SVGAGI. The rearrangement joins TRBV6-5 to TRBJ1-2; 9 bases align to TRBD1. Specimen: CD4+ or CD8+ T cells sorted from blood, collected in a trial of the OX40 agonist ivuxolimab. The clonotype was recovered from an adult with an advanced solid tumor such as melanoma, head and neck, liver or kidney cancer. The CDR3 here is CASSPRQGEFGYTF. CDR3 bases: TGTGCCAGCAGTCCGCGACAGGGGGAGTTTGGCTACACCTTC.